The next 7 T cell receptor beta chains were all read from a single sample in a study of T cell responses to AZD1222 COVID-19 vaccine. Assay used: immunoSEQ multiplex PCR; TCRdb lists only in-frame clones, some missing. This sample has about 26,000 clones; about nine tenths occur once, and the top ten carry approximately 2.6%. Sequenced here: peripheral blood, sampled 28 days after the second AZD1222 dose. The receptors stem from an adult who received the AZD1222 COVID-19 vaccine.

This rearrangement joins TRBV20-1 to TRBJ2-3; TRBD2 aligns across 10 bases. V lost 3 bases, J lost 0 bases, and 3 bases stayed unmatched. This CDR3 has 15 amino acids. Germline CDR1 DFQATT, CDR2 SNEGSKA (reference sequence). The CDR3 DNA sequence: TGCAGTGCTAGTCCGGGACTAGCGAGCACAGATACGCAGTATTTT. Residues: CSASPGLASTDTQYF.

This clone was recorded a few times. This chain links TRBV28 with TRBJ1-2; TRBD1 is a possible D gene (5 bases). This CDR3 is built from 14 residues. The germline gives CDR1 MDHEN, CDR2 SYDVKM. Deletions cut 4 bases from V and 0 bases from J, with 9 bases between. CDR3 region: CASSYQGTNYGYTF. In DNA form, the CDR3 reads TGTGCCAGCAGTTACCAGGGTACTAACTATGGCTACACCTTC.

The chain is built from TRBV6-6 and TRBJ1-5, with TRBD1 matching over 10 bases. CDR3 size: 16 residues. Per the germline V gene, CDR1 is MNHNY and CDR2 is SVGAGI (reference sequence). J gave up 3 bases and V 5 bases, and 7 bases lay outside the gene matches. CDR3 in DNA: TGTGCCAGCAGTCCCCCGGGGACAGGGGACAATCAGCCCCAGCATTTT. Translation gives CASSPPGTGDNQPQHF.

This clone was seen a handful of times. The chain employs TRBV11-3 and TRBJ1-1; D gene uncertain. Germline loops: CDR1 SGHNT, CDR2 YENEEA. With 4 bases removed from V and 11 bases from J, the gap between germline ends came to 17 bases. The CDR3 extends over 13 amino acids. CDR3 protein: CASSSSTGNVAFF. For the CDR3, the DNA is TGTGCCAGCAGCTCCTCGACCGGGAATGTGGCTTTCTTT.

This clone came up once. The genes are TRBV7-9 and TRBJ1-1; D ambiguous. Germline loops: CDR1 SEHNR, CDR2 FQNEAQ (reference sequence). V was pared by 7 bases and J by 0 bases, with 9 bases between. This CDR3 comprises 13 residues. The CDR3 sequence: CASTGAMNTEAFF. The CDR3 DNA is TGTGCCAGCACAGGTGCTATGAACACTGAAGCTTTCTTT. Filled out from reference TRBV7-9 and TRBJ1-1, the complete variable domain reads DTGVSQNPRHKITKRGQNVTFRCDPISEHNRLYWYRQTLGQGPEFLTYFQNEAQLEKSRLLSDRFSAERPKGSFSTLEIQRTEQGDSAMYLCASTGAMNTEAFFGQGTRLTVV.

The chain couples TRBV28 to TRBJ1-6, with 7 bases matching TRBD1. The ends lost 6 bases at V and 5 bases at J; junction bases unmatched: 4. In germline, CDR1 is MDHEN, CDR2 SYDVKM. This CDR3 has 14 residues. The CDR3 is CASRGDSHNSPLHF. The CDR3 coding sequence is TGTGCCAGCAGGGGGGACAGTCATAATTCACCCCTCCACTTT.

The chain combines TRBV7-9 with TRBJ1-2; D not certain. The germline V gene encodes CDR1 SEHNR and CDR2 FQNEAQ (reference sequence). This CDR3 is 12 amino acids long. Trimming pared 1 base from V and 5 bases from J, leaving 5 bases between. DNA of the CDR3: TGTGCCAGCAGCTTAGAAGTATATGGCTACACCTTC. Translating it yields CASSLEVYGYTF.